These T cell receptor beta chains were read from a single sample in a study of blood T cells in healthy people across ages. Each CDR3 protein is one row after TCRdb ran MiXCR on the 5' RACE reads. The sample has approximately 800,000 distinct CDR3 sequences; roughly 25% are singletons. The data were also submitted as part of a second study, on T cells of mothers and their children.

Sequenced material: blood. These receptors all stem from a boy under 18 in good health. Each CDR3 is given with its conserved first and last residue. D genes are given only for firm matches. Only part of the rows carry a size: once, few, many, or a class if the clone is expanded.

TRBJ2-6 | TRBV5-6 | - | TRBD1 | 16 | CASSPARGPGANVLTF | TGTGCCAGCAGCCCGGCAAGGGGGCCTGGGGCCAACGTCCTGACTTTC
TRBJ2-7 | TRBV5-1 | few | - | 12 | CASSDTGGRQYF | TGCGCCAGCAGCGACACAGGTGGCCGGCAGTACTTC
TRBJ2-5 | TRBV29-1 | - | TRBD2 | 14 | CSGVPGLGVETQYF | TGCAGCGGTGTCCCGGGACTAGGGGTGGAGACCCAGTACTTC
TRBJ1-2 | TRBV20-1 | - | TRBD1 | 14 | CSARVDRAGYGYTF | TGTAGTGCTAGAGTCGACAGGGCGGGCTATGGCTACACCTTC
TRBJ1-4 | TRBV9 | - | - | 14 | CASSRDTQNEKLFF | TGTGCCAGCAGCCGGGACACCCAAAATGAAAAACTGTTTTTT
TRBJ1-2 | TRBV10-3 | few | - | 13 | CAISETVMYGYTF | TGTGCCATCAGTGAGACCGTGATGTATGGCTACACCTTC
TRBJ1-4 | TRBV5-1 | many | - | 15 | CASSLGGTTNEKLFF | TGTGCCAGCAGCTTAGGTGGGACAACTAATGAAAAACTGTTTTTT
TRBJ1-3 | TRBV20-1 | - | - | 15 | CSAPGDSYSGNTIYF | TGCAGTGCCCCAGGAGACTCCTACTCTGGAAACACCATATATTTT
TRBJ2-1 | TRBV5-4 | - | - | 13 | CASSLAGMNEQFF | TGTGCCAGCAGCTTGGCAGGGATGAATGAGCAGTTCTTC
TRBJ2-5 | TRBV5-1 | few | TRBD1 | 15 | CASSRDRGQGETQYF | TGCGCCAGCAGCCGTGACAGGGGGCAGGGAGAGACCCAGTACTTC
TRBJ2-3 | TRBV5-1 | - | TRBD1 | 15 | CASSRTGDNTDTQYF | TGCGCCAGCAGCAGGACAGGGGATAACACAGATACGCAGTATTTT
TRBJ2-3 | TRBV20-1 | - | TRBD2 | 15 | CSALTSASSRDTQYF | TGCAGTGCTTTGACTAGCGCATCCTCTAGGGATACGCAGTATTTT
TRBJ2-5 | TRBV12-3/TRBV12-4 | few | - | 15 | CASSSGMGLRETQYF | TGTGCCAGCAGTTCTGGGATGGGGCTTCGGGAGACCCAGTACTTC
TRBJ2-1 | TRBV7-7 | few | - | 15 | CASSSDSAFSNEQFF | TGTGCCAGCAGCTCCGACTCTGCCTTTTCCAATGAGCAGTTCTTC
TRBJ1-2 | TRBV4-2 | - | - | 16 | CASSQGPQAGKEGYTF | TGTGCCAGCAGCCAAGGGCCTCAGGCAGGGAAAGAGGGCTACACCTTC
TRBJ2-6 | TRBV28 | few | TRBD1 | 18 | CASRNSRDRNLGANVLTF | TGTGCCAGCAGAAACTCCCGGGACAGGAACCTTGGGGCCAACGTCCTGACTTTC
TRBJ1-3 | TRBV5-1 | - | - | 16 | CASSLTSGASGNIIYF | TGCGCCAGCAGCTTGACCTCGGGGGCCTCTGGAAACATCATATATTTT
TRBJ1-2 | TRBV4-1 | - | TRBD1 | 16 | CASSQDRVGTGIDYTF | TGCGCCAGCAGCCAAGATCGAGTTGGGACAGGGATCGACTACACCTTC
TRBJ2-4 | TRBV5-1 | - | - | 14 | CASSSDRGGDIQYF | TGCGCCAGCAGCTCCGACAGAGGGGGAGACATTCAGTACTTC
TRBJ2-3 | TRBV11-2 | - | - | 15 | CASSPEGGAADTQYF | TGTGCCAGCAGTCCAGAGGGGGGGGCAGCAGATACGCAGTATTTT
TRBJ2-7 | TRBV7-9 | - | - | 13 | CASRGSGSGEQYF | TGTGCCAGCAGGGGGTCAGGTTCCGGGGAGCAGTACTTC
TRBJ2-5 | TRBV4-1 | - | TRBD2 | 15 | CASSQVAGDKRTQYF | TGCGCCAGCAGCCAAGTAGCGGGGGATAAGAGAACCCAGTACTTC
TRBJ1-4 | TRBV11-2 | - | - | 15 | CASSSGGGGIEKLFF | TGTGCCAGCAGCTCCGGGGGGGGAGGAATTGAAAAACTGTTTTTT
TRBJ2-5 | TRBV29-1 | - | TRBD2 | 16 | CSIEGSGLAGWETQYF | TGCAGCATTGAAGGCTCAGGACTAGCGGGGTGGGAGACCCAGTACTTC
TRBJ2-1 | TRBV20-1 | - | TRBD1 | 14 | CSARELTGNNEQFF | TGCAGTGCTAGAGAGTTGACAGGGAACAATGAGCAGTTCTTC
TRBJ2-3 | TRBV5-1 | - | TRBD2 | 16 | CASSLAGGASTDTQYF | TGCGCCAGCAGCTTAGCGGGGGGCGCTAGCACAGATACGCAGTATTTT
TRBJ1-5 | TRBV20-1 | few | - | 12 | CSAKTGNQPQHF | TGCAGTGCTAAGACCGGCAATCAGCCCCAGCATTTT
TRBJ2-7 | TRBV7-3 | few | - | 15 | CAGSLGQGPSYEQYF | TGTGCCGGCAGCCTAGGGCAGGGACCGTCCTACGAGCAGTACTTC
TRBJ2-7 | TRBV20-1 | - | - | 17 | CSARAWESQYLDYEQYF | TGCAGTGCTAGAGCTTGGGAGTCACAGTACTTGGACTACGAGCAGTACTTC
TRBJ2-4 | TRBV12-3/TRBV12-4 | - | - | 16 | CASTIKGGPSKNIQYF | TGTGCCAGCACAATAAAGGGGGGCCCGTCCAAAAACATTCAGTACTTC
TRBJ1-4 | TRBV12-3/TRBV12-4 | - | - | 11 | CDSKRDEKLFF | TGTGACTCCAAACGGGATGAAAAACTGTTTTTT
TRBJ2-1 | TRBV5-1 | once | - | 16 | CASSLGTQGEGDEQFF | TGCGCCAGCAGCCTCGGAACCCAGGGAGAGGGTGATGAGCAGTTCTTC
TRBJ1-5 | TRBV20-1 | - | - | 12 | CSARNSNQPQHF | TGCAGTGCTAGAAATAGCAATCAGCCCCAGCATTTT
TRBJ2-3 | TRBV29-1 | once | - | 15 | CSVALTGASTDTQYF | TGCAGCGTTGCCCTTACGGGGGCTAGCACAGATACGCAGTATTTT
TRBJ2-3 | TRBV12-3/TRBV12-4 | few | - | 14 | CASSFRTSTDTQYF | TGTGCCAGCAGTTTTAGGACTAGCACAGATACGCAGTATTTT
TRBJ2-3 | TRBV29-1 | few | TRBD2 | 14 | CSVGTSGVTDTQYF | TGCAGCGTGGGGACTAGCGGGGTGACAGATACGCAGTATTTT
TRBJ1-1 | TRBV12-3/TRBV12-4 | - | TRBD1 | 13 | CASSRTGDTEAFF | TGTGCCAGCAGTCGGACAGGGGATACTGAAGCTTTCTTT
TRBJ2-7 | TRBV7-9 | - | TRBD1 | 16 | CASSQGTGGMTYEQYF | TGTGCCAGCAGCCAAGGGACAGGGGGAATGACCTACGAGCAGTACTTC
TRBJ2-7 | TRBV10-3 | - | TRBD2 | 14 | CAISLGGESYEQYF | TGTGCCATCAGTCTGGGGGGGGAATCCTACGAGCAGTACTTC
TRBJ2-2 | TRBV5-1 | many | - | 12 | CASSLSPGELFF | TGCGCCAGCAGCTTGTCTCCCGGGGAGCTGTTTTTT
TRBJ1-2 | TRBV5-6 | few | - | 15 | CASIKFEVTSRGYTF | TGTGCCAGCATCAAATTCGAGGTGACAAGTCGTGGCTACACCTTC
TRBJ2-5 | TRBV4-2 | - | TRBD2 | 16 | CASSHLSGGIQETQYF | TGTGCCAGCAGCCACCTTAGCGGGGGAATACAAGAGACCCAGTACTTC
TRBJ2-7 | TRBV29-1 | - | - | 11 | CSVLSSYEQYF | TGCAGCGTCCTAAGCTCCTACGAGCAGTACTTC
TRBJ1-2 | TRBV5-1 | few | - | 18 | CASSLASSSIRNEYGYTF | TGCGCCAGCAGCTTGGCTTCATCCTCAATCCGGAATGAATATGGCTACACCTTC
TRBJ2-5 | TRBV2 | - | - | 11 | CALRRQETQYF | TGTGCCCTCAGGAGGCAAGAGACCCAGTACTTC
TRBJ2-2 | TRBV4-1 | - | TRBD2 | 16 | CASSLRLAGTTGELFF | TGCGCCAGCAGCCTCCGACTAGCGGGGACAACCGGGGAGCTGTTTTTT
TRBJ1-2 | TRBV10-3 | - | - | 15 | CAISERGEFRNGYTF | TGTGCCATCAGTGAGCGGGGCGAATTCAGGAATGGCTACACCTTC
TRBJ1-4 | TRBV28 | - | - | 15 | CASTEPGSRNEKLFF | TGTGCCAGCACCGAACCAGGGTCCCGAAATGAAAAACTGTTTTTT
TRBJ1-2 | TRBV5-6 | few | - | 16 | CASSYGMATAKYGYTF | TGTGCCAGCAGTTACGGGATGGCGACAGCTAAGTATGGCTACACCTTC
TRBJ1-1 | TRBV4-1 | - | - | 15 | CASSQVARGYTEAFF | TGCGCCAGCAGCCAAGTTGCCAGGGGATACACTGAAGCTTTCTTT
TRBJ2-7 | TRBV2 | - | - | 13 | CASTPVGGYEQYF | TGTGCCAGCACTCCGGTCGGGGGCTACGAGCAGTACTTC
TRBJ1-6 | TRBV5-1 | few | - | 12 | CASSFNGSPLHF | TGCGCCAGCAGCTTCAATGGATCACCCCTCCACTTT
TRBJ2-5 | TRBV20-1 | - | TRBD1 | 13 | CSAWTGQQETQYF | TGCAGTGCTTGGACAGGACAACAAGAGACCCAGTACTTC
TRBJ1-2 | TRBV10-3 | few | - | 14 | CAISAFRGDYGYTF | TGTGCCATCAGTGCTTTTCGGGGGGACTATGGCTACACCTTC
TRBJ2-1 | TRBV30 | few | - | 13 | CASTGGGYNEQFF | TGTGCCTCCACGGGGGGCGGGTACAATGAGCAGTTCTTC
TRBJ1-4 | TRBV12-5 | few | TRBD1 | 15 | CASGPTTGRREKLFF | TGTGCTAGTGGTCCAACGACAGGGCGAAGGGAAAAACTGTTTTTT
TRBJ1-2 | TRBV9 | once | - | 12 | CASSVVGYGYTF | TGTGCCAGCAGCGTAGTAGGCTATGGCTACACCTTC
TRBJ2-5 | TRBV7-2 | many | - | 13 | CASSLDYQETQYF | TGTGCCAGCAGCTTAGACTACCAAGAGACCCAGTACTTC
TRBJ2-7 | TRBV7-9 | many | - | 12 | CASSWDSYEQYF | TGTGCCAGCAGCTGGGACTCCTACGAGCAGTACTTC
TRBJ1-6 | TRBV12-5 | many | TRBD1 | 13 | CASGLDRGSPLHF | TGTGCTAGTGGCCTGGACAGGGGGTCACCCCTCCACTTT